The 26 T cell receptor beta chains in this list originate from one sample, sequenced in a study of cytomegalovirus exposure and HLA in healthy donors. Primers for the PCR totalled 60 Vbeta and 13 Jbeta. The assay was immunoSEQ multiplex PCR, and TCRdb's table has in-frame clones only and misses some. Counted here are 200,000 or so clones, roughly 80% occurring once; the ten biggest clones make up approximately 1.5%. The sequencing input was PBMCs. These receptor sequences come from a man over 45 in good health and CMV-seronegative.

This chain joins TRBV15 and TRBJ2-5, with 9 bases that match TRBD2. Germline-derived CDR1 and CDR2 are LNHNV and YYDKDF (reference sequence). The CDR3 is made up of 17 amino acids. The trim removed 6 bases at V and 1 base at J, leaving 12 bases unmatched. The CDR3 sequence is CATRRRDGGRAQETQYF. The CDR3 coding sequence is TGTGCCACCAGACGGAGGGACGGCGGGAGGGCCCAAGAGACCCAGTACTTC.

The chain links TRBV30 to TRBJ2-2; 7 bases align to TRBD2. From germline, CDR1 is GTSNPN and CDR2 SVGIG (reference sequence). J lost 1 base, V lost 7 bases, and 6 bases had no gene match. This CDR3 region has 14 residues. This CDR3 is CASKLAKNTGELFF. The CDR3 region has the DNA TGTGCCTCCAAACTAGCGAAGAACACCGGGGAGCTGTTTTTT.

The chain employs TRBV11-2 and TRBJ1-2; D unclear. Germline values: CDR1 SGHAT, CDR2 FQNNGV. The germline V and J ends were trimmed by 7 bases and 0 bases, with 18 bases remaining between them. The CDR3 has 16 residues. Here the CDR3 reads CASTEASHSSNYGYTF. Written as DNA, the CDR3 is TGTGCCAGCACCGAGGCCAGCCACTCTTCTAACTATGGCTACACCTTC.

J is TRBJ2-7 and V is TRBV4-1, with 7 bases identical to TRBD2. Per the germline V gene, CDR1 is MGHRA and CDR2 is YSYEKL. Trimming at V came to 0 bases and at J to 3 bases, leaving 11 bases not matched to a gene. The CDR3 consists of 17 residues. CDR3 region: CASSQDQSSSGNYEQYF. The CDR3 region has the DNA TGCGCCAGCAGCCAAGATCAATCCTCTAGCGGAAACTACGAGCAGTACTTC.

J is TRBJ2-7 and V is TRBV6-1; no definite D call. Germline V CDR1 and CDR2: MNHNS, SASEGT. Trimming removed 1 base from V and 3 bases from J, with 10 bases in between. The CDR3 covers 14 residues. The CDR3 DNA reads as TGTGCCAGCAGTGAAGTGGCAGTTAACTACGAGCAGTACTTC. Protein sequence: CASSEVAVNYEQYF.

The chain has TRBV29-1 and TRBJ1-4; 7 nucleotides line up with TRBD1. Germline CDR1 and CDR2: SQVTM and ANQGSEA. The CDR3 loop spans 14 amino acids. V lost 7 bases to trimming and J lost 5 bases; unmatched junction nucleotides: 10. The CDR3, as DNA: TGCAGCGCCAATACAGGGGTGGGAAATGAAAAACTGTTTTTT. It is translated as CSANTGVGNEKLFF. The complete variable domain, with remaining parts taken from reference TRBV29-1 and TRBJ1-4, reads SAVISQKPSRDICQRGTSLTIQCQVDSQVTMMFWYRQQPGQSLTLIATANQGSEATYESGFVIDKFPISRPNLTFSTLTVSNMSPEDSSIYLCSANTGVGNEKLFFGSGTQLSVL.

The V call is TRBV6-1, the J call TRBJ2-7; 11 bases agree with TRBD1. The CDR3 consists of 15 residues. The V segment lost 6 bases and the J segment 2 bases; nucleotides outside the gene matches: 6. Germline assignment: CDR1 MNHNS and CDR2 SASEGT. The CDR3 loop reads CASRDRGLPPYEQYF. DNA for the CDR3: TGTGCCAGCAGGGACAGGGGGCTCCCCCCCTACGAGCAGTACTTC.

This chain connects TRBV29-1 to TRBJ1-2, with a possible D match to TRBD1 (6 bases). The V gene's germline CDR1 is SQVTM and CDR2 ANQGSEA. V was shortened by 3 bases and J by 3 bases, with 26 bases between the two germline ends. CDR3 length equals 18 residues. The CDR3 bases are TGCAGCGTTGATCCTATACCCCGTCCGGGGACACCACACTATGGCTACACCTTC. As protein: CSVDPIPRPGTPHYGYTF.

The CDR3 DNA sequence: TGTGCCAGCAGTTCTAGTTCTGAAAAACTGTTTTTT. Its protein is CASSSSSEKLFF. The rearrangement joins TRBV27 to TRBJ1-4; D uncertain. CDR1 is MNHEY and CDR2 is SMNVEV in the germline V gene (reference sequence). Trimming stripped 4 bases from V and 7 bases from J, with 7 bases between. CDR3 length: 12 residues.

This clone was seen only a few times. This chain's CDR3 is CASSPRTGRADTQYF. The CDR3 nucleotides read TGTGCCAGTAGTCCGAGGACAGGGCGCGCAGATACGCAGTATTTT. The genes are TRBV19 and TRBJ2-3; TRBD1 aligns across 8 bases. Germline CDR1 reads LNHDA; CDR2 reads SQIVND (reference sequence). The CDR3 consists of 15 residues. J lost 4 bases, V lost 5 bases, and 8 bases had no gene match.

The chain combines TRBV7-3 with TRBJ2-3, with 11 bases identical to TRBD1. Trimming took 4 bases from V and 4 from J; bases not matched to a gene: 4. The CDR3 spans 15 residues. Germline loops: CDR1 SGHTA, CDR2 FQGTGA. In DNA, the CDR3 is TGTGCCAGCAGCTCCAGGACAGGGGGCTCAGATACGCAGTATTTT. This encodes CASSSRTGGSDTQYF.

The chain couples TRBV10-3 to TRBJ2-5; 8 nucleotides match TRBD1. The CDR3 contains 13 residues. V dropped 6 bases and J dropped 5; count of bases not matched to a gene: 5. Per the germline V gene, CDR1 is ENHRY and CDR2 is SYGVKD. The CDR3 sequence: CAIRGQAGETQYF. The CDR3, as DNA: TGTGCCATCAGGGGACAGGCCGGCGAGACCCAGTACTTC.

The rearrangement uses TRBV28 and TRBJ1-1; tentatively, D is TRBD1 (5 bases). The germline gives CDR1 MDHEN, CDR2 SYDVKM. V shed 4 bases and J shed 11 bases, with 17 bases lying between them. This CDR3 comprises 13 residues. The chain's CDR3 is CASSSNRPRAAFF. CDR3 DNA: TGTGCCAGCAGTTCTAACAGGCCCCGCGCGGCTTTCTTT.

This chain joins TRBV5-5 and TRBJ2-7; 8 bases are shared with TRBD2. The CDR3 sequence is 15 residues long. Germline CDR1 is SGHKS and CDR2 is YYEKEE (reference sequence). V was pared by 0 bases and J by 4 bases, with 6 bases of the junction left unmatched. CDR3 in amino acids: CASSLGAGGGYEQYF. In DNA form, the CDR3 reads TGTGCCAGCAGCTTGGGGGCGGGGGGCGGATACGAGCAGTACTTC.

J is TRBJ2-1 and V is TRBV6-4; TRBD2 agrees at 13 bases. V trimming: 9 bases; J trimming: 6 bases; junction bases outside the gene matches: 5. There are 14 residues in the CDR3. The germline gives CDR1 MRHNA, CDR2 SNTAGT. CDR3 region: CARAGTSGTNEQFF. The CDR3 DNA reads as TGTGCCAGGGCCGGGACTAGCGGGACCAATGAGCAGTTCTTC.

This chain uses TRBV27 with TRBJ2-7; 11 bases align to TRBD1. The CDR3 totals 15 residues. The trim removed 7 bases at V and 4 bases at J, leaving 9 bases unmatched. Germline V lookup: CDR1 MNHEY, CDR2 SMNVEV (reference sequence). CDR3 loop: CASTPGQGVWYEQYF. The CDR3 DNA sequence: TGTGCCAGCACCCCGGGACAGGGGGTCTGGTACGAGCAGTACTTC.

This clone has just one count. The chain employs TRBV18 and TRBJ1-2, with 7 bases fitting TRBD1. V lost 3 bases, J lost 0 bases, and 10 bases stayed unmatched. The CDR3 extends over 17 amino acids. Germline loops: CDR1 KGHSH, CDR2 LQKENI. This chain's CDR3 is CASSPISGTATNYGYTF. DNA of the CDR3: TGTGCCAGCTCACCTATTTCCGGGACAGCTACTAACTATGGCTACACCTTC.

This clone was seen a handful of times. The J gene is TRBJ2-4, the V gene TRBV7-9; 10 positions match TRBD2. CDR3 size: 15 residues. Trimming removed 8 bases from V and 9 bases from J; junction bases left unmatched: 13. Per the germline V gene, CDR1 is SEHNR and CDR2 is FQNEAQ (reference sequence). This CDR3 is CASFSPGSGRGIQYF. The CDR3 nucleotides read TGTGCCAGCTTCTCGCCCGGAAGCGGGAGGGGCATTCAGTACTTC.

This clone was seen ten or more times. The chain combines TRBV2 with TRBJ2-2, with D maybe TRBD1 (6 bases). V lost 4 bases, J lost 7 bases, and 13 bases lay in between. This CDR3 region has 14 residues. The V gene's germline CDR1 is SNHLY and CDR2 FYNNEI. The CDR3 protein is CASSGSGEVGELFF. CDR3 in DNA: TGTGCCAGCAGTGGTTCAGGGGAAGTCGGGGAGCTGTTTTTT.

The J gene is TRBJ1-1, the V gene TRBV7-2; TRBD1 matches at 7 bases. There are 14 residues in the CDR3. From germline, CDR1 is SGHTA and CDR2 FQGNSA. The ends lost 6 bases at V and 0 bases at J; junction bases unmatched: 4. This CDR3 is CASSPGQLNTEAFF. The CDR3 DNA reads as TGTGCCAGCAGTCCGGGACAGCTGAACACTGAAGCTTTCTTT.

The CDR3 reads CASSGRTLDRPQETQYF. CDR3 sequence (DNA): TGCGCCAGCAGCGGCCGGACCCTGGACAGGCCGCAAGAGACCCAGTACTTC. The chain carries TRBV4-1 and TRBJ2-5; 7 bases align to TRBD1. Unmatched junction bases numbered 14, after V lost 5 bases and J lost 2 bases. Germline values: CDR1 MGHRA, CDR2 YSYEKL. The CDR3 sequence is 17 residues long.

This chain joins TRBV5-1 and TRBJ1-2, with D possibly TRBD1 on 6 matching bases. This CDR3 contains 15 residues. V lost 0 bases, J lost 8 bases, and 17 bases lay in between. Germline V gives CDR1 SGHRS, CDR2 YFSETQ. DNA for the CDR3: TGCGCCAGCAGCTTGGCCGTGGGGGGGCTTCGCGGCTACACCTTC. As protein: CASSLAVGGLRGYTF.

This clone was observed a handful of times. This chain joins TRBV28 and TRBJ2-5; no firm D call. Trimming removed 0 bases from V and 2 bases from J, with 16 bases in between. CDR1 and CDR2 (germline): MDHEN, SYDVKM. CDR3 length: 17 residues. In nucleotides, the CDR3 is TGTGCCAGCAGTTTATGGGGCTCGCCCCCCGATCAAGAGACCCAGTACTTC. It translates to CASSLWGSPPDQETQYF.

V gene TRBV28 combines with J gene TRBJ1-5; maybe TRBD1 (6 bases). Between the trimmed V and J ends, which lost 4 bases and 7 bases, there was a span of 17 bases. In germline, CDR1 is MDHEN, CDR2 SYDVKM. The CDR3 is 15 amino acids. CDR3 nucleotides: TGTGCCAGCAGTTCCATGGAAGGGGGGGACCAGCCCCAGCATTTT. Translation: CASSSMEGGDQPQHF.

The chain links TRBV2 to TRBJ1-1; 7 nucleotides agree with TRBD1. V shed 6 bases and J 4 bases; nucleotides not matched to a gene: 5. The CDR3 runs 13 residues. CDR1 and CDR2 (germline): SNHLY, FYNNEI. The CDR3 DNA is TGTGCCAGCAGGGCGGACAGGCCCACTGAAGCTTTCTTT. Encoded protein: CASRADRPTEAFF.

This clone was observed once. The genes are TRBV28 and TRBJ2-7; D not resolved. Germline V gene sequence: CDR1 MDHEN, CDR2 SYDVKM. The ends were cut back, 7 bases at V and 5 bases at J, with 15 bases in the middle. The CDR3 is made up of 13 amino acids. CDR3 protein: CASIGRSINEQYF. CDR3 DNA: TGTGCCAGCATCGGTAGAAGTATCAACGAGCAGTACTTC.